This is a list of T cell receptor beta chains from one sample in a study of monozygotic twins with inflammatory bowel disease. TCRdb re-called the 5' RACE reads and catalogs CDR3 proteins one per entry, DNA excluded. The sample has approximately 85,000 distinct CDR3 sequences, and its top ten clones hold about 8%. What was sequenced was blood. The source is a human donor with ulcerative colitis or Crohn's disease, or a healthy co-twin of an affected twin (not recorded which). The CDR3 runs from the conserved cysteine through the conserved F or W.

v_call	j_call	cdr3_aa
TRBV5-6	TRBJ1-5	CASSLALGRDNQPQHF
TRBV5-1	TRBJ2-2	CASSLKDRAFAGELFF
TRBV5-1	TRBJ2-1	CASSLIPAGGQLEEQFF
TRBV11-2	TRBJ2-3	CASTPRQGIRADTQYF
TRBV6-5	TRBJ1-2	CASSYSGSQYGCTF
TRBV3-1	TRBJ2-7	CASSQSGTAKNEQYF
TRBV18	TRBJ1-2	CASSPGRTHYGYTF
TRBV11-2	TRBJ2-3	CASSYRLPRTDTQYF
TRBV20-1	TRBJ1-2	CSAPIEGARGYTF
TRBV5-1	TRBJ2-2	CASSSSRTAGTGELFF
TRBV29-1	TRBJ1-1	CSVERDRDTEAFF
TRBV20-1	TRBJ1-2	CSARGTGGLYGYTF
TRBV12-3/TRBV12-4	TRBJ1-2	CASSLTGVNYGYTF
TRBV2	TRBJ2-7	CASGSRDGGYEQYF
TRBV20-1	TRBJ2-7	CSARDRETGTYEQYF
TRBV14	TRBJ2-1	CASSHLKSGTSLSNEQFF
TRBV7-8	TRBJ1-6	CASSDRQGSSYNSPLHF
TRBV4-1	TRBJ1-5	CASSLRDGDQPQHF
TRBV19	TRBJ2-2	CASGTRDFTGELFF
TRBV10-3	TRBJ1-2	CAISDRGADRGYTF
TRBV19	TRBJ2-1	CASSALIAGSSYNEQFF
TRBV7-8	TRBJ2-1	CASSPRGLAGLSSYNEQFF
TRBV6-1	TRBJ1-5	CASSEVITGGYGPQHF
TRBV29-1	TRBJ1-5	CSVGQNQPQHF
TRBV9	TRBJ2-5	CASSTRRQGPGRETQYF
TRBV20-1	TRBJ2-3	CSAGTSGGAPQYF
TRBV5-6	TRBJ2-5	CASSFGTGDVKTQYF
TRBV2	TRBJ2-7	CASTGTGSYEQYF
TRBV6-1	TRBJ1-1	CASSGAATEAFF
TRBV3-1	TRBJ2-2	CASSQNTGELFF
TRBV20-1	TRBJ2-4	CSARRSGGELQNIQYF
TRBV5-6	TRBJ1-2	CASSWGTGNYGYTF
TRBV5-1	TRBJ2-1	CASSLGALIDNEQFF
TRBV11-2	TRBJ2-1	CASSLVAGVNEQFF
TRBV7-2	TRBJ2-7	CASSLSHRGTYEQYF
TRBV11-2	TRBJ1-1	CASSFTGGFAEAFF
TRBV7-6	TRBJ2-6	CASSSWKQGAGANVLTF
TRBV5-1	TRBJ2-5	CASSLTGGQETQYF
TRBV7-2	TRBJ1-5	CASSLEGAPQHF
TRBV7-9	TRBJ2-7	CASSLEAFGSSYEQYF
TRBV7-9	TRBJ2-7	CASSESGGSYEQCF
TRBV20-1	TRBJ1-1	CSAKPTGHEAFF
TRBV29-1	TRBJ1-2	CSAAQVNANNYGYTF
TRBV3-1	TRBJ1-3	CASSRSFSGNTIYF
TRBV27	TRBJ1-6	CASSFWNSPLHF
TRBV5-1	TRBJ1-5	CASSLEGGNQPQHF
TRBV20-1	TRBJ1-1	CSARGRGVRTEAFF
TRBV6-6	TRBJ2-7	CASSYAGTYEQYF
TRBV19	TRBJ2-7	CASSTTGPYEQYF
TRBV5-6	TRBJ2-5	CASSLRPNQETQYF